This TCR beta chain was captured by sequencing in a study of T cells in Graves' hyperthyroidism and ophthalmopathy. This clonotype was picked up one time. There were TCR beta CDR3 regions amplified from RNA transcripts. In the first-round RT-PCR of the TCR CDR3, the HTBI primer set was used. TCRdb re-called the multiplex PCR reads with MiXCR, one entry per CDR3 protein. The profile covers hundreds of thousands of distinct CDR3 sequences, with 14% appearing a single time and roughly 5.7% taken by the ten largest. V lost 7 bases, J lost 2 bases, and 13 bases stayed unmatched. This CDR3 is built from 15 residues. Germline V CDR1 and CDR2: DFQATT, SNEGSKA (reference sequence).

The TCR was taken from a woman aged 25-40 years with Graves' hyperthyroidism that later progressed to Graves' ophthalmopathy. Sequencing input: blood. V and J are TRBV20-1 and TRBJ1-2, with 7 bases matching TRBD1. The CDR3 reads CSVSHQTGTNYGYTF. As DNA, the CDR3 is TGCAGTGTTAGTCATCAGACAGGGACCAACTATGGCTACACCTTC.